One T cell receptor beta chain is described in this entry. Its binding antigen is unknown. Per-base qualities were not stored, and no clone one base away is much larger. The time point label of this sample denotes: baseline before first vaccination. The vaccinee samples were drawn from two UK trials, COV001 and COV002, one of which was a single-blind randomized controlled phase 2/3 trial testing AZD1222 (ChAdOx1 nCoV-19) in healthy adults. For TCRbeta chain sequencing, PBMC samples were collected from trial participants at day 0 and at day 28 after the second dose. The sample is drawn from a study of T cell responses to AZD1222 COVID-19 vaccine (dated by TCRdb to the early 2020s). Some background on the complete study: AZD1222 recipients whose second dose came at about 4 weeks and those whose second dose came at about 12 weeks were combined into one group, since spike-specific TCR depth and breadth did not differ between the two schedules. Enrollment into the trials was organized by age into subgroups of 18-55, 56-69 and 70-plus years, and those subgroups contained about 160, 30 and 59 TCR-sequenced participants, respectively. TCR sequencing was performed for more than 230 trial participants, of whom around 200 were given two doses of AZD1222 and 26 were given two doses of MenACWY control vaccine.

General findings and caveats noted by the study authors: Conclusions about previously exposed vaccinees were limited because only six AZD1222 recipients were SARS-CoV-2 seropositive at baseline. Nearly half of unique spike-specific TCRs reportedly recognized epitopes outside regions mutated in the B.1.351 and B.1.1.7 variants. After two AZD1222 doses, spike-specific TCR breadth and depth were significantly higher than at day 0 and than in MenACWY recipients. The whole spike protein was spanned by vaccine-associated CD4 TCRs, and dominant responses were seen in regions 160-218 and 743-854. Because no samples from the day 14 peak response were available, repertoires could be characterized only after the peak T cell response. Participants were mostly white British and included more females than males, and it was suggested by the authors that clonal diversity may have been underestimated. In the small 56-69-year group, the increase in depth fell short of significance, most likely because of low power.

The CDR3 regions of human TCRbeta chains were analyzed by immunosequencing. Per the authors' processing: Repertoire TCRs were matched against a reference library of SARS-CoV-2-specific TCRs generated with the MIRA antigen-specificity platform. Breadth meant the fraction of unique TCRs that were SARS-CoV-2-associated, whereas depth meant the fraction of total T cells that were SARS-CoV-2-associated. Each spike-specific TCR was assigned to its reactive spike region and to a CD4 or CD8 class using the MIRA data. Log10-transformed breadth and depth values were compared by one-way ANOVA with Sidak's multiple comparisons tests. Imported from immuneACCESS, the table was reduced by TCRdb to in-frame sequences with V and J called. These copies leave out some clones; in studies compared against another copy, an unresolved V gene accounts for under half, and the cause of the remainder is not known. The V and J calls and clone size were taken over from that table, and D and trimming were inferred from the DNA. This sample is represented by more than 150,000 clones; approximately 91% of them were singletons. The ten largest clonotypes hold more than 0.75% of the sample.

Specimen: peripheral blood, collected on day 0 of AZD1222 vaccination. The origin of this receptor is an adult in good health.

The CDR3 reads CASRGDRTTYEQYF. The DNA sequence is given as TGTGCCAGCAGAGGGGACAGAACCACCTACGAGCAGTACTTC. The sequence links TRBV2 to TRBJ2-7; TRBD1 fits 7 bases in the junction. Clipping removes 6 bases from V and 2 bases from J, with 7 as the unmatched junction base count. CDR1 and CDR2 are read off the germline V gene as SNHLY and FYNNEI. Taken from cysteine to phenylalanine, the CDR3 has 14 residues. Only the CDR3 region is kept as DNA, spanning 42 bases read in frame from base 1.